The rows below give T cell receptor beta chains drawn from one sample of a study of patients and donors after allogeneic stem cell transplantation. One entry per CDR3 protein, called by TCRdb with MiXCR from the RT-PCR reads. The sample holds roughly 230,000 distinct CDR3 sequences, about 14% seen once. Sequenced: blood, either unsorted or a sorted T cell fraction (not recorded which). Receptor source: a human donor who was either an allogeneic HSCT recipient or a stem cell or donor lymphocyte infusion donor (not recorded which). It is not recorded whose cells these are; they may come from a transplant donor. Each CDR3 is given with its conserved first and last residue. The D gene is left open where the match is weak. Size is stated for part of the rows, as once, few or many counts, or as a class when the clone is expanded.

d_call clone_size j_call v_call cdr3_nt cdr3_aa
NA few TRBJ2-1 TRBV3-1 TGTGCCAGCAGTCAAGGGACACATACCTACAATGAGCAGTTCTTC CASSQGTHTYNEQFF
NA NA TRBJ1-5 TRBV7-8 TGTGCCAGCAGCCCGGGATCACTAAAGCCCCAGCATTTT CASSPGSLKPQHF
NA few TRBJ2-1 TRBV10-3 TGTGCCATCAGTGCCCTACAGGGTGAGGAGTTCTTC CAISALQGEEFF
TRBD1 NA TRBJ2-7 TRBV7-8 TGTGCCAGCTGCCTCCGGACAGGGGTCTACGAGCAGTACTTC CASCLRTGVYEQYF
NA few TRBJ2-7 TRBV11-2 TGTGCCAGCAAGGCGGGCTACGAGCAGTACTTC CASKAGYEQYF
TRBD1 many TRBJ1-1 TRBV6-5 TGTGCCAGCAGTCGGACAGGTGAAGCTTTCTTT CASSRTGEAFF
TRBD1 NA TRBJ1-1 TRBV20-1 TGCAGTGCGACTCCGGGACAGGGTGGCACTGAAGCTTTCTTT CSATPGQGGTEAFF
NA few TRBJ2-6 TRBV7-8 TGTGCCAGCAGCTTCACAGGTTCTGGGGCCAACGTCCTGACTTTC CASSFTGSGANVLTF
NA many TRBJ1-1 TRBV6-5 TGTGCCAGCAGTTACGGGGGTTTGAACACTGAAGCTTTCTTT CASSYGGLNTEAFF
NA few TRBJ2-3 TRBV4-1 TGCGCCAGCAGCCAAGTGGGGGCTGGCACAGATACGCAGTATTTT CASSQVGAGTDTQYF
TRBD2 many TRBJ2-7 TRBV7-2 TGTGCCAGCAGCTTAAATACGGGAGGGTACTACGAGCAGTACTTC CASSLNTGGYYEQYF
NA NA TRBJ2-5 TRBV9 TGTGCCAGCAGCCCGGGGACCAGGATAGCGACCCAGTACTTC CASSPGTRIATQYF
NA many TRBJ2-7 TRBV15 TGTGCCACCAGCAGAGACCGAGGGGGAAGCGAGACCACCTACGAGCAGTACTTC CATSRDRGGSETTYEQYF
NA few TRBJ2-5 TRBV2 TGTGCCAGCAGTGCTAGACAGGGAGGAGAGACCCAGTACTTC CASSARQGGETQYF
NA few TRBJ1-3 TRBV19 TGTGCCAGTAGTATAGTACTCTCTGGAAACACCATATATTTT CASSIVLSGNTIYF
NA many TRBJ1-6 TRBV12-3/TRBV12-4 TGTGCCAGCAGTTTCAGGGGCGCCGATAATTCACCCCTCCACTTT CASSFRGADNSPLHF
NA few TRBJ2-5 TRBV11-2 TGTGCCAGCAGCTTAGAGGGCGTGACGGAGACCCAGTACTTC CASSLEGVTETQYF
TRBD1 few TRBJ2-1 TRBV6-1 TGTGCCACCCGGGACAGGGGGTCCTACAATGAGCAGTTCTTC CATRDRGSYNEQFF
NA NA TRBJ1-5 TRBV4-2 TGTGCCAGCAGCCAAGGTAAAGACAATCAGCCCCAGCATTTT CASSQGKDNQPQHF